The 14 T cell receptor beta chains below all came from one sample that was sequenced in a study of blood T cell repertoires in COVID-19. Here immunoSEQ multiplex PCR was the method, and the copy in TCRdb shows in-frame clones only, minus some. The sample records tens of thousands of clones, more than 80% being singletons. Sequenced: peripheral blood. The receptors were sampled from a woman older than 75 with active COVID-19.

In its sample, this clone was seen once. V usage is TRBV6-2 or TRBV6-3 and J usage is TRBJ2-2; 7 bases are a match to TRBD1. This CDR3 spans 16 amino acids. Looked up from germline, CDR1 is MNHEY and CDR2 is SVGEGT. With V trimmed by 6 bases and J by 6 bases, 13 bases remained unmatched. CDR3 protein: CASSRIWDSGAGELFF. The CDR3, as DNA: TGTGCCAGCAGCCGTATTTGGGACAGTGGGGCCGGGGAGCTGTTTTTT.

The genes are TRBV5-1 and TRBJ2-3; TRBD1 matches 9 bases. J gave up 2 bases and V 5 bases, and 3 bases lay outside the gene matches. The CDR3 contains 14 residues. CDR1 is SGHRS and CDR2 is YFSETQ in the germline V gene. CDR3 loop: CASRRTGDTDTQYF. CDR3 DNA sequence: TGCGCCAGCAGAAGGACAGGGGACACAGATACGCAGTATTTT.

The chain employs TRBV6-5 and TRBJ1-5, with 10 positions matching TRBD1. CDR1 is MNHEY and CDR2 is SVGAGI in the germline V gene. This CDR3 region has 15 residues. Losses at the gene ends were 7 bases for V and 8 bases for J; bases not matched to a gene: 11. This CDR3 is CASKRSTGGQEPQHF. CDR3 nucleotide sequence: TGTGCCAGCAAACGATCGACAGGGGGCCAGGAGCCCCAGCATTTT.

The rearrangement uses TRBV3-1 (or the pseudogene TRBV3-2) and TRBJ1-1; no firm D call. Germline CDR1 LGHDT, CDR2 YNNKEL (reference sequence). The CDR3 has 15 amino acids. The V end lost 0 bases, the J end lost 1 base, and 9 bases lay between the germline ends. CDR3 sequence (DNA): TGTGCCAGCAGCCAAGATCGTATCCCGAACACTGAAGCTTTCTTT. Its translation: CASSQDRIPNTEAFF.

V usage is TRBV10-2 and J usage is TRBJ2-2; TRBD2 matches 13 bases. V dropped 6 bases and J dropped 4; count of bases not matched to a gene: 8. Germline CDR1 and CDR2: WSHSY and SAAADI. The CDR3 runs 17 residues. DNA for the CDR3: TGCGCCAGCAGAGAGACTAGCGGGAGGTCGGGCACCGGGGAGCTGTTTTTT. This sequence encodes CASRETSGRSGTGELFF.

The chain is built from TRBV7-9 and TRBJ1-4; no firm D call. The CDR3 spans 18 residues. CDR1 and CDR2 from the germline V gene are SEHNR and FQNEAQ (reference sequence). The ends were cut back, 1 base at V and 5 bases at J, with 20 bases in the middle. CDR3 residues: CASSLVAGSEDLNEKLFF. The CDR3 bases are TGTGCCAGCAGCTTAGTGGCAGGATCGGAAGACCTCAATGAAAAACTGTTTTTT.

The V gene is TRBV6-5, the J gene TRBJ2-7; perhaps TRBD1 as D (5 bases). Germline V gene lookup returns CDR1 MNHEY and CDR2 SVGAGI. The CDR3 is 13 amino acids. Trimming shortened V by 1 base and J by 3 bases, and 7 bases separated the two germline ends. CDR3 coding DNA: TGTGCCAGCAGTTACTTGGACAACTACGAGCAGTACGTC. It encodes CASSYLDNYEQYV.

The V and J genes are TRBV21-1 and TRBJ2-6; the listed D gene, TRBD1, was not tested against the DNA. TRBV21-1 is deemed a pseudogene. The CDR3 is 17 residues long. CDR3 amino acids: CASSATGAGSGANVLTF. The CDR3, as DNA: TGTGCCAGCAGCGCCACAGGGGCGGGCTCTGGGGCCAACGTCCTGACTTTC.

This chain links TRBV5-6 with TRBJ2-5, with 9 bases identical to TRBD1. CDR1 is SGHDT, CDR2 YYEEEE, per germline. The CDR3 spans 13 residues. V was pared by 3 bases and J by 4 bases, with 1 base of the junction left unmatched. This CDR3 reads CASSSTGGETQYF. For the CDR3, the DNA is TGTGCCAGCAGCTCGACAGGGGGAGAGACCCAGTACTTC.

The chain employs TRBV5-5 and TRBJ2-1; D is perhaps TRBD2 (5 bases). The CDR3 sequence is 14 residues long. Germline assignment: CDR1 SGHKS and CDR2 YYEKEE (reference sequence). With 0 bases removed from V and 9 bases from J, the gap between germline ends came to 13 bases. CDR3 residues: CASSLGGIGTEQFF. CDR3 in DNA: TGTGCCAGCAGCTTGGGAGGGATCGGTACTGAGCAGTTCTTC.

CDR3 amino acids: CASSLGPINSPLHF. The DNA for the CDR3 is TGTGCCAGCAGTTTGGGGCCGATTAATTCACCCCTCCACTTT. The gene calls are TRBV27 and TRBJ1-6; D possibly corresponds to TRBD1 (5 bases). Germline assignment: CDR1 MNHEY and CDR2 SMNVEV (reference sequence). V lost 3 bases, J lost 6 bases, and 9 bases lay in between. The CDR3 sequence is 14 residues long.

The chain employs TRBV19 and TRBJ1-5; 7 nucleotides agree with TRBD1. V lost 5 bases, J lost 6 bases, and 7 bases stayed unmatched. The CDR3 is 14 residues long. The germline CDR1 and CDR2 sequences are LNHDA and SQIVND (reference sequence). Here the CDR3 reads CASSLRRGRQPQHF. The CDR3, as DNA: TGTGCCAGTAGTCTACGGAGGGGGCGTCAGCCCCAGCATTTT.

This clone showed up just a few times. V and J are TRBV27 and TRBJ2-7; D unresolved. From germline, CDR1 is MNHEY and CDR2 SMNVEV (reference sequence). The ends were cut back, 4 bases at V and 6 bases at J, with 7 bases in the middle. This CDR3 region has 11 residues. CDR3 in amino acids: CASSWAGEQYF. The CDR3 DNA reads as TGTGCCAGCAGTTGGGCCGGCGAGCAGTACTTC.

The rearrangement uses TRBV28 and TRBJ1-4, with 9 bases identical to TRBD1. V lost 7 bases, J lost 3 bases, and 6 bases stayed unmatched. This CDR3 is 15 amino acids long. Per germline, CDR1 MDHEN and CDR2 SYDVKM. The DNA for the CDR3 is TGTGCCAGCAACCGACAGGGGGGGTCTAATGAAAAACTGTTTTTT. Amino acids: CASNRQGGSNEKLFF.